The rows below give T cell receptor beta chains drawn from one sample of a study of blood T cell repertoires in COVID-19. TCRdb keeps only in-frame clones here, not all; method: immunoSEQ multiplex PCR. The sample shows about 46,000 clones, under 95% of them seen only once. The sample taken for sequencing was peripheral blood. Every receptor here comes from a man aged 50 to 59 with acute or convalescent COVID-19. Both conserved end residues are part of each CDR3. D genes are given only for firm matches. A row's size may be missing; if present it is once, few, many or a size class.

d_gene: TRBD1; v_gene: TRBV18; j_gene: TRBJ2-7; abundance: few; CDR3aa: CASSSGTGFSYEQYF; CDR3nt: TGTGCCAGCTCCTCCGGGACAGGGTTCTCCTACGAGCAGTACTTC
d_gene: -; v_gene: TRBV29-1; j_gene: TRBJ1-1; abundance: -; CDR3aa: CSVVRGDTEAFF; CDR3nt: TGCAGCGTTGTCCGGGGGGACACTGAAGCTTTCTTT
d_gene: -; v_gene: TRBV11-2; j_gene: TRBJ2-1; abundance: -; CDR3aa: CASSSTSGVINEQFF; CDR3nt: TGTGCCAGCAGCTCCACCTCGGGGGTTATAAATGAGCAGTTCTTC
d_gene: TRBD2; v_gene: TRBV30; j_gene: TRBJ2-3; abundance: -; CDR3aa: CAWSVLSGGSDTQYF; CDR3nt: TGTGCCTGGAGTGTACTTAGCGGGGGTTCAGATACGCAGTATTTT
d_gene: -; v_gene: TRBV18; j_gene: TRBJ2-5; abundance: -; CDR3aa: CASSPPTRLPLETQYF; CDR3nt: TGTGCCAGCTCACCACCTACTAGACTCCCTTTAGAGACCCAGTACTTC
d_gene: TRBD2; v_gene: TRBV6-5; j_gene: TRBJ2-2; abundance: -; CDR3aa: CASSLGTSSTGELFF; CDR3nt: TGTGCCAGCAGTTTAGGGACTAGTAGCACCGGGGAGCTGTTTTTT
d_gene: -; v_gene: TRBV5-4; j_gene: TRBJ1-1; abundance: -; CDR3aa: CASSLVGSSEAFF; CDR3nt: TGTGCCAGCAGCTTGGTAGGGAGTTCTGAAGCTTTCTTT
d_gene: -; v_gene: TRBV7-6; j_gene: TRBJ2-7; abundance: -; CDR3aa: CASSLLSAGEQYF; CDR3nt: TGTGCCAGCAGCCTCCTCAGCGCCGGCGAGCAGTACTTC
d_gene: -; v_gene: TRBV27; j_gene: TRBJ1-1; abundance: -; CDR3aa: CASRFPGNTEAFF; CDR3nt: TGTGCCAGCAGATTCCCAGGGAACACTGAAGCTTTCTTT
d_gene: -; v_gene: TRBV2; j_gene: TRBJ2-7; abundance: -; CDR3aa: CASRAQNTRLEQYF; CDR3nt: TGTGCCAGCAGAGCCCAAAACACTAGGCTCGAGCAGTACTTC
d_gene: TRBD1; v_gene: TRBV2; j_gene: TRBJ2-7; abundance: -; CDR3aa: CASSEALLDRGYEQYF; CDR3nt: TGTGCCAGCAGTGAAGCGCTTCTGGACAGGGGCTACGAGCAGTACTTC
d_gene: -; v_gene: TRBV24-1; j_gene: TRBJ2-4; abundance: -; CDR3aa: CATSGHGTGEGNIQYF; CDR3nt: TGTGCCACCTCGGGACACGGAACGGGGGAGGGAAACATTCAGTACTTC
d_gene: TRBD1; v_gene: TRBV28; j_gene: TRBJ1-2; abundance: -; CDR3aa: CASSQGAGYTF; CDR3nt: TGTGCCAGCAGTCAGGGGGCCGGCTACACCTTC
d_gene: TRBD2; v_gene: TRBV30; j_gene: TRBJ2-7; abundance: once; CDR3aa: CAWASGGHNSYEQYF; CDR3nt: TGTGCCTGGGCTAGCGGGGGGCATAACTCCTACGAGCAGTACTTC
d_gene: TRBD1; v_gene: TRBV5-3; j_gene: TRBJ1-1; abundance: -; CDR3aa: CARSSTGQDEAFF; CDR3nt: TGTGCCAGAAGCTCCACAGGACAGGATGAAGCTTTCTTT
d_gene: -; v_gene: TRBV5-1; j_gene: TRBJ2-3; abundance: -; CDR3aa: CASSPSHGSTDTQYF; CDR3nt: TGCGCCAGCAGCCCGAGTCACGGTTCCACAGATACGCAGTATTTT
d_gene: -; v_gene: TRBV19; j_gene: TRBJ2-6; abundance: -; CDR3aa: CASSIGAGANVLTF; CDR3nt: TGTGCCAGTAGTATAGGCGCAGGGGCCAACGTCCTGACTTTC
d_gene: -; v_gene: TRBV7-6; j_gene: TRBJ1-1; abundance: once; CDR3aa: CASSLLRGGTEAFF; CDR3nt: TGTGCCAGCAGCTTATTGCGAGGGGGCACTGAAGCTTTCTTT
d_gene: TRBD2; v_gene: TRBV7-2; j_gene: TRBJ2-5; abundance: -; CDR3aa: CASSLVSGGGETQYF; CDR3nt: TGTGCCAGCAGCTTAGTTAGCGGGGGAGGAGAGACCCAGTACTTC
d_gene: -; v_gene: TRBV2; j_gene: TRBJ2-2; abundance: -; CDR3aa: CASTLDRTGELFF; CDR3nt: TGTGCCAGCACCCTAGACCGGACCGGGGAGCTGTTTTTT
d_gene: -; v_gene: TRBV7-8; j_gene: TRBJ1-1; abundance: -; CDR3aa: CASSLFQAGPNPRNTEAFF; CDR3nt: TGTGCCAGCAGCTTATTTCAGGCAGGGCCAAACCCAAGGAACACTGAAGCTTTCTTT
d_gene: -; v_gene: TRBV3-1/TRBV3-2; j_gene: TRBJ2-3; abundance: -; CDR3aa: CASSLTRGIGDTQYF; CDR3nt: TGTGCCAGCAGCCTGACTAGGGGTATTGGAGATACGCAGTATTTT
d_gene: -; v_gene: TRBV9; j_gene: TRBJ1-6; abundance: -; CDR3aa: CASSLGGSYNSPLHF; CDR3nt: TGTGCCAGCAGCCTCGGGGGTTCCTATAATTCACCCCTCCACTTT
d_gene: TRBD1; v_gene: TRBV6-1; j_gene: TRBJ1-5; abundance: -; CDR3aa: CASSERATGANIKPQHF; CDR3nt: TGTGCCAGCAGTGAAAGGGCTACAGGGGCAAACATCAAGCCCCAGCATTTT
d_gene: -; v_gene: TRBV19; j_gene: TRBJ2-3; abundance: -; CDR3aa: CASSPSFTGSDTQYF; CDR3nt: TGTGCCAGTAGTCCCTCCTTCACCGGGTCAGATACGCAGTATTTT
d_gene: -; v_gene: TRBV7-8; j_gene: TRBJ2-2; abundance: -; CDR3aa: CASSLRGGGTGELFF; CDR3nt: TGTGCCAGCAGCTTACGTGGGGGAGGCACCGGGGAGCTGTTTTTT
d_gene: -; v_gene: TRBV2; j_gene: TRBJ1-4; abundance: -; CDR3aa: CASTQEGRARGTNEKLFF; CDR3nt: TGTGCCAGCACCCAGGAGGGGCGGGCCCGCGGGACTAATGAAAAACTGTTTTTT
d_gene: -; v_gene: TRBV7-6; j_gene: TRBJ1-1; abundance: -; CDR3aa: CASSPSWRDLELNTEAFF; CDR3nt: TGTGCCAGCAGCCCATCGTGGAGGGACTTAGAATTGAACACTGAAGCTTTCTTT
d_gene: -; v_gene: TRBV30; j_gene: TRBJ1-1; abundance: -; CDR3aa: CAWMAGNTEAFF; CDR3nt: TGTGCCTGGATGGCTGGGAACACTGAAGCTTTCTTT
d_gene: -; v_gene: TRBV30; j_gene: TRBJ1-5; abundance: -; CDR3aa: CAWRAGVNQPQHF; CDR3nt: TGTGCCTGGAGGGCAGGGGTTAATCAGCCCCAGCATTTT
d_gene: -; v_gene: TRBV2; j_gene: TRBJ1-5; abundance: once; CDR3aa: CASSRLRNQPQHF; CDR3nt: TGTGCCAGCAGTCGACTGCGCAATCAGCCCCAGCATTTT
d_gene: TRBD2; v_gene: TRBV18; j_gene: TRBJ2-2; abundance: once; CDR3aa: CASSPLMTSGPTGELFF; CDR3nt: TGTGCCAGCTCACCCTTAATGACTAGCGGGCCCACCGGGGAGCTGTTTTTT
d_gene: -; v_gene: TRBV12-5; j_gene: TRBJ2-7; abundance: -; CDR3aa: CASGVPGTIYEQYF; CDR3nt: TGTGCTAGTGGGGTCCCAGGGACAATCTACGAGCAGTACTTC
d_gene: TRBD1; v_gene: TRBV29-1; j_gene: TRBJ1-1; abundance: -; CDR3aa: CSVELGDRAQLF; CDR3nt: TGCAGCGTTGAATTGGGGGACAGGGCACAACTCTTT
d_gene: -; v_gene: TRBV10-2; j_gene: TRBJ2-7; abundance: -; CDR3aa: CASGGAYEQYF; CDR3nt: TGCGCCAGCGGAGGGGCCTACGAGCAGTACTTC